This section outlines one TCR beta chain sequence together with its context. The specificity of this receptor is unknown. Within one base of it there is no much larger clone, and no base qualities were kept. Reading from cysteine to phenylalanine, the CDR3 counts 14 amino acids. Only the CDR3 portion is preserved as DNA: 42 bases, with reading frame beginning at the first base. CDR1 SNHLY and CDR2 FYNNEI were looked up in the germline V gene. At the junction V is shortened by 4 bases and J by 3 bases, with 12 bases in between. To estimate absolute template abundance from read counts, synthetic TCR analog templates were spiked into each PCR. Using the immunoSEQ assay, TCRbeta CDR3 regions were amplified from genomic DNA with bias-controlled V and J gene primers. Rearranged TCRbeta segments were sequenced at approximately 20X coverage. In the paper's pipeline: Clustering was used to correct sequencing errors, and CDR3s were annotated against IMGT so that V, D and J genes could be assigned. Out-of-frame and stop-codon sequences were excluded, and only productive TCRbeta rearrangements were used in downstream analyses. Clonality was computed as one minus Shannon entropy normalized by the log of the number of unique productive sequences. Clones differing between time points or between blood and tumor were identified by Fisher's exact test with Benjamini-Hochberg correction at adjusted p below 0.01. TCRdb stores this immuneACCESS table with in-frame sequences only. Part of the clones is absent; in the studies checked, under half of the shortfall reflects unresolved V genes, and no reason is known for the rest. The V and J calls and clone size are taken from that table; D and trimming were inferred from the DNA. This sample is represented by about 82,000 clones; about 90% of them were singletons. The ten largest make up around 5.3% of the sample.

This record comes from a study of PD-L1 blockade in urothelial cancer (dated by TCRdb to 2016 to 2017). The study in broad terms: Every patient began therapy around 2014 and was given atezolizumab 1,200 mg intravenously every 3 weeks. Pretreatment tumor samples, along with matched peripheral blood collected serially before and after atezolizumab treatment, underwent TCR sequencing. Whole exome sequencing and RNA sequencing of pretreatment tumors were performed alongside TCR sequencing in the same patients. Under 30 patients had pretreatment blood TCR-seq, some 25 had at least one posttreatment blood collection, and some 25 had tumor TCR-seq. Durable clinical benefit was achieved by nine patients but not by the remaining 20. About 85% of the 29 patients were males with bladder-origin urothelial cancer, and about 65% of the roughly 30 reported a prior smoking history. Durable clinical benefit was defined as a progression-free survival longer than 6 months, and TCR features were additionally tested against progression-free survival and overall survival. Blood samples were analyzed at two time points: 3 weeks after treatment start (second dose) and 6 weeks after treatment start. Patients had an ECOG performance status of 0 or 1 and had received between 0 and 3 prior chemotherapy regimens. Somatic, immune and clinical correlates of response to PD-L1 blockade with atezolizumab in urothelial cancer were the focus of an exploratory multi-omic analysis. Blood samples gave a median of about 150,000 T cells and tens of thousands of unique TCRs, with a median clonality of around 0.08.

What the study reported, not specific to this receptor: A pretreatment peripheral blood TCR clonality below the median was linked to improved progression-free and overall survival. Patients with durable benefit showed greater expansion of tumor-associated TCR clones in peripheral blood 3 weeks after starting treatment (n = 22, p = 0.022). Because the sample size was small (n = 29) and many of the analyses were exploratory, the results are meant to be hypothesis-generating.

A cohort of about 31 patients with locally advanced or metastatic urothelial carcinoma, treated at Memorial Sloan Kettering on a trial protocol, was included. Peripheral blood mononuclear cells were collected pretreatment and during treatment, with between 1 and 8 total time points obtained per patient. The Qiagen DNeasy Blood extraction kit was used to purify genomic DNA from total PBMCs and tumor samples. PBMCs were collected pretreatment and during treatment and were isolated and stored as previously described. The source was PBMCs, collected around atezolizumab (anti-PD-L1) treatment. The chain joins TRBV2 to TRBJ2-5; a tentative D match to TRBD2 spans 6 bases. The source is a woman in her sixties or seventies with urothelial cancer. The base sequence is TGTGCCAGCAGTGTAGGAGTAGCGGAAGAGACCCAGTACTTC. Protein translation: CASSVGVAEETQYF.